The 19 T cell receptor beta chains in this list originate from one sample, sequenced in a study of blood T cell repertoires in COVID-19. Using immunoSEQ multiplex PCR, the repertoire was profiled, and TCRdb retains in-frame clones only, with some absent. In the table there are approximately 500,000 clones, roughly 91% of which are singletons. Sequenced input: peripheral blood. Source of these receptors: a woman between 45 and 65 years old with COVID-19, enrolled during active disease.

This chain joins TRBV7-9 and TRBJ2-7, with 9 bases fitting TRBD1. The length of the CDR3 is 17 residues. V lost 5 bases, J lost 1 base, and 12 bases stayed unmatched. CDR1 and CDR2 from the germline V gene are SEHNR and FQNEAQ (reference sequence). DNA for the CDR3: TGTGCCAGCAGCGCACTGCTAATACAGGGGGCTTCCTACGAGCAGTACTTC. Protein sequence: CASSALLIQGASYEQYF.

The J gene is TRBJ1-1, the V gene TRBV10-1; D remains unclear. Trimming left V 1 base short and J 8 bases short, with 11 bases between. The V gene's germline CDR1 is WNHNN and CDR2 SYGVQD (reference sequence). The length of the CDR3 is 13 residues. The CDR3 DNA follows: TGCGCCAGCAGTGAGTTTGGGCGGAGGGAAGCTTTCTTT. It specifies CASSEFGRREAFF.

The chain carries TRBV27 and TRBJ1-1; 8 bases are a match to TRBD1. CDR1 is MNHEY, CDR2 SMNVEV, per germline (reference sequence). V was clipped by 3 bases and J by 5 bases; unmatched bases: 17. This CDR3 is 18 amino acids long. The CDR3 bases are TGTGCCAGCAGTTTCCGGGGCCTATACAGGGGGAAGGAAACTGAAGCTTTCTTT. This encodes CASSFRGLYRGKETEAFF.

This clone came up a few times. The J gene is TRBJ1-2, the V gene TRBV5-6, with D unclear. Germline V CDR1 and CDR2: SGHDT, YYEEEE. This CDR3 contains 14 residues. Between the trimmed V and J ends, which lost 6 bases and 5 bases, there was a span of 17 bases. This CDR3 reads CASNPERDGYGYTF. DNA for the CDR3: TGTGCCAGCAACCCGGAACGGGATGGGTATGGCTACACCTTC.

Here the CDR3 reads CASSPIGGFREKLFF. The DNA for the CDR3 is TGTGCCAGCTCCCCCATTGGGGGGTTTAGGGAAAAACTGTTTTTT. J is TRBJ1-4 and V is TRBV18; a possible D gene is TRBD1 (5 bases). V was pared by 6 bases and J by 8 bases, with 19 bases between. Germline CDR1 is KGHSH and CDR2 is LQKENI. The CDR3 is 15 amino acids. The variable domain in full, with the rest retrieved from reference TRBV18 and TRBJ1-4, is NAGVMQNPRHLVRRRGQEARLRCSPMKGHSHVYWYRQLPEEGLKFMVYLQKENIIDESGMPKERFSAEFPKEGPSILRIQQVVRGDSAAYFCASSPIGGFREKLFFGSGTQLSVL.

The CDR3 region has the DNA TGTGCCAGCAGTCCGCAGGGGACTGAAGCTTTCTTT. As protein: CASSPQGTEAFF. The chain couples TRBV6-5 to TRBJ1-1, with D maybe TRBD1 (6 bases). Germline V CDR1 and CDR2: MNHEY, SVGAGI. This CDR3 is built from 12 residues. Trimming shortened V by 5 bases and J by 5 bases, and 9 bases separated the two germline ends.

The V and J genes are TRBV10-3 and TRBJ2-3; D unclear. Trimming cost V 6 bases and J 0 bases, with 10 bases left between them. Per germline, CDR1 ENHRY and CDR2 SYGVKD. The CDR3 extends over 14 amino acids. The CDR3: CAISRLESTDTQYF. As DNA, the CDR3 is TGTGCCATCAGCAGACTGGAGAGCACAGATACGCAGTATTTT.

J is TRBJ2-3 and V is TRBV5-1; TRBD2 is a possible D gene (7 bases). The CDR3 covers 16 residues. Germline-derived CDR1 and CDR2 are SGHRS and YFSETQ. The germline V and J ends were trimmed by 4 bases and 2 bases, with 17 bases remaining between them. The CDR3 spells CASSDYSGGPTDTQYF. Written as DNA, the CDR3 is TGCGCCAGCAGCGACTACTCCGGGGGGCCCACAGATACGCAGTATTTT.

The V and J genes are TRBV4-2 and TRBJ1-6; tentatively, D is TRBD1 (6 bases). Germline-derived CDR1 and CDR2 are LGHNA and YNFKEQ. V lost 0 bases and J 10 bases, leaving 13 bases between the germline ends. The CDR3 is 15 amino acids. This chain's CDR3 is CASSQETGGGSPLHF. CDR3 coding DNA: TGTGCCAGCAGCCAAGAAACGGGGGGGGGCTCACCCCTCCACTTT.

This chain joins TRBV12-3 or TRBV12-4 and TRBJ1-2; no firm D call. This CDR3 spans 12 amino acids. V was pared by 6 bases and J by 7 bases, with 12 bases between. Here the CDR3 DNA reads TGTGCCAGCAGCCTTAGTCGGGGTGGCTACACCTTC. Protein sequence: CASSLSRGGYTF.

The J gene is TRBJ1-2, the V gene TRBV6-2 or TRBV6-3; D perhaps matches TRBD1 (6 bases). V dropped 2 bases and J dropped 3 bases, with 7 bases sitting between them. The germline gives CDR1 MNHEY, CDR2 SVGEGT. CDR3 length equals 13 residues. The CDR3 loop is CASSYRTDYGYTF. Written as DNA, the CDR3 is TGTGCCAGCAGTTACCGGACAGACTATGGCTACACCTTC.

The rearrangement uses TRBV6-6 and TRBJ1-2; unclear D gene. Looked up from germline, CDR1 is MNHNY and CDR2 is SVGAGI (reference sequence). The CDR3 has 13 amino acids. V lost 7 bases, J lost 1 base, and 10 bases lay in between. In DNA form, the CDR3 reads TGTGCCAGCACTCCAAACAGTAACTATGGCTACACCTTC. Translated: CASTPNSNYGYTF.

CDR3: CASSRGLDGGEQYF. The CDR3, as DNA: TGTGCCAGCAGCCGGGGCCTCGACGGGGGTGAGCAGTACTTC. The V gene is TRBV3-1 (or the pseudogene TRBV3-2), the J gene TRBJ2-7, with a tentative D call TRBD2 (6 bases). Germline loops: CDR1 LGHDT, CDR2 YNNKEL (reference sequence). V was shortened by 4 bases and J by 7 bases, with 17 bases between the two germline ends. This CDR3 spans 14 amino acids.

The V gene is TRBV18, the J gene TRBJ1-2, with a weak D call TRBD1 (5 bases). The CDR3 is made up of 14 amino acids. The germline V gene encodes CDR1 KGHSH and CDR2 LQKENI. V dropped 2 bases and J dropped 4 bases, with 11 bases sitting between them. The CDR3 nucleotides are TGTGCCAGCTCACCAGGGGGACTAGGCTATGGCTACACCTTC. Translated, it gives CASSPGGLGYGYTF.

In DNA form, the CDR3 reads TGTGCCAGCAGTTTATACTATGAGCAGTTCTTC. Protein product: CASSLYYEQFF. The chain has TRBV28 and TRBJ2-1; D is ambiguous. V was pared by 1 base and J by 8 bases, with 3 bases between. The CDR3 is made up of 11 amino acids. Germline V lookup: CDR1 MDHEN, CDR2 SYDVKM.

This clone appeared a few times. CDR3 region: CASSPGGDSDPPPLHF. The DNA for the CDR3 is TGCGCCAGCAGCCCGGGAGGGGATTCAGATCCTCCACCCCTCCACTTT. The chain is built from TRBV5-1 and TRBJ1-6, with D tentatively TRBD1 (5 bases). Trimming took 4 bases from V and 11 from J, leaving 22 bases between them. The germline CDR1 and CDR2 sequences are SGHRS and YFSETQ. The CDR3 length is 16 residues.

V is TRBV28 and J is TRBJ1-1; D is unclear. This CDR3 is 12 amino acids long. Germline CDR1 MDHEN, CDR2 SYDVKM. Trimming shortened V by 4 bases and J by 7 bases, and 10 bases separated the two germline ends. The CDR3 DNA reads as TGTGCCAGCAGTTCCCCGTTCGGTGAAGCTTTCTTT. Translating it yields CASSSPFGEAFF. Variable domain in full (rest from reference TRBV28 and TRBJ1-1): DVKVTQSSRYLVKRTGEKVFLECVQDMDHENMFWYRQDPGLGLRLIYFSYDVKMKEKGDIPEGYSVSREKKERFSLILESASTNQTSMYLCASSSPFGEAFFGQGTRLTVV.

This chain joins TRBV3-1 (or the pseudogene TRBV3-2) and TRBJ1-1; D possibly corresponds to TRBD1 (6 bases). Trimming stripped 5 bases from V and 0 bases from J, with 13 bases between. The CDR3 covers 15 residues. The germline gives CDR1 LGHDT, CDR2 YNNKEL (reference sequence). The CDR3 spells CASSVGGAMNTEAFF. The CDR3 DNA follows: TGTGCCAGCAGCGTTGGGGGGGCCATGAACACTGAAGCTTTCTTT.

The chain links TRBV6-5 to TRBJ1-6; D is possibly TRBD1 (5 bases). Per germline, CDR1 MNHEY and CDR2 SVGAGI. CDR3 length: 14 amino acids. V was trimmed by 6 bases and J by 7 bases, leaving 13 bases between them. The CDR3 region has the DNA TGTGCCAGCAGGGGGGGACTGTCCAATTCACCCCTCCACTTT. Translated: CASRGGLSNSPLHF.